This T cell receptor beta chain was identified in a study of CD8 T cells in ankylosing spondylitis. V was cut by 3 bases and J by 2 bases, with 20 bases left in between. Germline CDR1 SGHAT, CDR2 FQDESV (reference sequence). This CDR3 comprises 18 residues. A note on this clonotype: The target antigen is unknown.

General study points: Disease-linked clones displayed a CD8+ phenotype and appeared relatively rarely in peripheral blood. Disease-linked clones were reportedly significantly enriched in matched ankylosing spondylitis synovial fluid. A TCR beta motif made of eight highly homologous variants seemed typical of ankylosing spondylitis blood.

Libraries of TCR beta came from quantitative 5'-RACE with molecular barcodes. TCRdb redid the calling of the 5' RACE reads with MiXCR, one entry per CDR3 protein. The sample lists under 400,000 distinct CDR3 sequences; 11% were seen once. The sample consisted of blood, either unsorted or a sorted T cell fraction (not recorded which). The source of this sequence is a female donor with ankylosing spondylitis or in good health (not recorded which). The gene calls are TRBV11-1 and TRBJ2-4; D might be TRBD1 or TRBD2, each matching 6 bases. CDR3 sequence (DNA): TGTGCCAGCAGCTTCCCCCCCCTAGGGGGGCGATCCAAAAACATTCAGTACTTC. This translates into CASSFPPLGGRSKNIQYF.